This note documents a single T cell receptor (beta chain) sequence. This sample was taken from a study of blood T cell repertoires in COVID-19. Per the germline V gene, CDR1 is KGHSH and CDR2 is LQKENI. There are 15 residues in the CDR3. V shed 4 bases, J shed 2 bases, and the junction held 4 bases outside the gene matches. Sequenced by immunoSEQ multiplex PCR; TCRdb stores in-frame clones only, minus some. The table lists roughly 72,000 clones, around 90% of them singletons, with under 55% in the top ten. This TCR derives from a human donor in a cohort sampled during active COVID-19. The V gene is TRBV18, the J gene TRBJ1-5, with 8 bases fitting TRBD1. Specimen: peripheral blood. In DNA form, the CDR3 reads TGTGCCAGCTCACAGACAGGGGTAGGCAATCAGCCCCAGCATTTT. It encodes CASSQTGVGNQPQHF.